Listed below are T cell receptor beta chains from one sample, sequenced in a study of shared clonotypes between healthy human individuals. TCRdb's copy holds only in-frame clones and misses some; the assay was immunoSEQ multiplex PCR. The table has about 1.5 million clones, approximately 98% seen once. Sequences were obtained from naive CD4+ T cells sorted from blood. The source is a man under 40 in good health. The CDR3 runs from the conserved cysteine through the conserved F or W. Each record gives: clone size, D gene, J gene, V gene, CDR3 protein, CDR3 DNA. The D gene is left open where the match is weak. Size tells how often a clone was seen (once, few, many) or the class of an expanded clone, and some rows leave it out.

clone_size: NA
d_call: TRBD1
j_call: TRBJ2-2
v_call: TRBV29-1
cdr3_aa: CSAVGQGDTGELFF
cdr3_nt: TGCAGCGCTGTAGGACAGGGAGACACCGGGGAGCTGTTTTTT

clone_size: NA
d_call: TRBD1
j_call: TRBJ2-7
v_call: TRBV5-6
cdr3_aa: CASQRTGTYEQYF
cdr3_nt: TGTGCCAGCCAACGGACAGGTACCTACGAGCAGTACTTC

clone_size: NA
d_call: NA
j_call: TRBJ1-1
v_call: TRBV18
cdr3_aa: CASSPLTLSDILNTEAFF
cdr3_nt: TGTGCCAGCTCACCACTAACGTTGTCGGACATTTTGAACACTGAAGCTTTCTTT

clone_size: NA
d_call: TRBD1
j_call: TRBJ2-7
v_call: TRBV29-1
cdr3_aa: CSVKRGTGGRYEQYF
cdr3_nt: TGCAGCGTTAAACGGGGTACAGGGGGCCGCTACGAGCAGTACTTC

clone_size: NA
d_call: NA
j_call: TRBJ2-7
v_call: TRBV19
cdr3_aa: CASSVSGTASSYEQYF
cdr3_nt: TGTGCCAGTAGTGTGTCCGGGACCGCCAGCTCCTACGAGCAGTACTTC

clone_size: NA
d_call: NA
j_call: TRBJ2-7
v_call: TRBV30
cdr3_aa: CAWSMTGVYEQYF
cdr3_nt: TGTGCCTGGAGTATGACGGGAGTCTACGAGCAGTACTTC

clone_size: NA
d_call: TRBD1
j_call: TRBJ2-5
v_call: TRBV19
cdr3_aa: CASSPGDRRQETQYF
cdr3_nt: TGTGCCAGTAGTCCGGGGGACAGGAGACAAGAGACCCAGTACTTC

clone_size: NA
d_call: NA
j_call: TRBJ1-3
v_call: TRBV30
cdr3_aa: CAWRTPGNTIYF
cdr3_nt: TGTGCCTGGAGGACCCCCGGAAACACCATATATTTT

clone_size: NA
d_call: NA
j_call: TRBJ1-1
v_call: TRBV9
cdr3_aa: CASSPTERTEAFF
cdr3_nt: TGTGCCAGCAGCCCCACCGAGCGGACTGAAGCTTTCTTT

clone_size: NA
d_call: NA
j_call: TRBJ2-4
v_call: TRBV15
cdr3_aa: CATSETGWGKNIQYF
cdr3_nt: TGTGCCACCAGCGAAACAGGGTGGGGGAAAAACATTCAGTACTTC

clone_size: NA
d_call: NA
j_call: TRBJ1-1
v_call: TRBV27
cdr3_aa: CASSLYGQGYTEAFF
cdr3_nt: TGTGCCAGCAGTTTATACGGGCAGGGGTACACTGAAGCTTTCTTT

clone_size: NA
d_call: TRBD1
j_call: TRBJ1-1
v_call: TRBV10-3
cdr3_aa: CASVGQGAGSGTEAFF
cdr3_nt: TGTGCCAGTGTAGGACAGGGGGCCGGGAGTGGCACTGAAGCTTTCTTT

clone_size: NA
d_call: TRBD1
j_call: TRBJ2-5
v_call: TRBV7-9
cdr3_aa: CASSPGQQETQYF
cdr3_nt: TGTGCCAGCAGCCCGGGACAGCAAGAGACCCAGTACTTC

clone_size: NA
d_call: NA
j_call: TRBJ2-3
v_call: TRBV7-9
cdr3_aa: CASRPFGADTQYF
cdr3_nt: TGTGCCAGCAGGCCTTTCGGGGCAGATACGCAGTATTTT

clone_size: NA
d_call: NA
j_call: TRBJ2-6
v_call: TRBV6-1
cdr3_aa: CASSAHKGANVLTF
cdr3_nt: TGTGCCAGCAGTGCCCATAAGGGGGCCAACGTCCTGACTTTC

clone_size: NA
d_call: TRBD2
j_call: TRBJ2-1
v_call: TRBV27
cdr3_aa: CASSSPLAGVNEQFF
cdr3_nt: TGTGCCAGCAGTTCGCCTCTAGCGGGAGTTAATGAGCAGTTCTTC

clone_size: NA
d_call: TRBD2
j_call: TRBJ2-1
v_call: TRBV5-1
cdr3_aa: CASSLGALGGSDNEQFF
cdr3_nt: TGCGCCAGCAGCTTGGGGGCCCTCGGGGGGAGCGACAATGAGCAGTTCTTC

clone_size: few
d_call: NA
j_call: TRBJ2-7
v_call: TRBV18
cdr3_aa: CASSRATGSYEQYF
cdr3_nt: TGTGCCAGCTCGAGAGCAACGGGTTCGTACGAGCAGTACTTC

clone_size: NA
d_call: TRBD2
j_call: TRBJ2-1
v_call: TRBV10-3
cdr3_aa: CAITWREGYNEQFF
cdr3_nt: TGTGCCATCACCTGGAGGGAGGGATACAATGAGCAGTTCTTC

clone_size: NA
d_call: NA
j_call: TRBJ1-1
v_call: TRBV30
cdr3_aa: CACAEEAFF
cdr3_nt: TGTGCCTGCGCGGAGGAAGCTTTCTTT

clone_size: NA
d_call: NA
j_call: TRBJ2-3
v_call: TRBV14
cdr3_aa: CASSQARPPDTQYF
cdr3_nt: TGTGCCAGCAGCCAGGCCCGACCCCCAGATACGCAGTATTTT

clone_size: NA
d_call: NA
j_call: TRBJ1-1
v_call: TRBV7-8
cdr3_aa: CASSFGGSLVYTEAFF
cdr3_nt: TGTGCCAGCAGCTTCGGAGGGTCTTTAGTGTACACTGAAGCTTTCTTT

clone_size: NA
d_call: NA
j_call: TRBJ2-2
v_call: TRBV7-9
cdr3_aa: CASSLTQNTGELFF
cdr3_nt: TGTGCCAGCAGCTTAACTCAGAACACCGGGGAGCTGTTTTTT

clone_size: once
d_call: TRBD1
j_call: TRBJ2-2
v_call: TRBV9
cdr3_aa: CASSGLQGQYFPGELFF
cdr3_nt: TGTGCCAGCAGCGGACTCCAGGGACAGTATTTTCCCGGGGAGCTGTTTTTT